This T cell receptor (beta chain) originates from a study of blood T cells in healthy people across ages. Study conclusions and caveats: TCR beta diversity tracked closely with naive T cell percentage.

V dropped 2 bases and J dropped 4; count of bases not matched to a gene: 13. Germline lookup yields CDR1 SGHTA and CDR2 FQGNSA. The CDR3 has 17 amino acids. It was with a sample-barcoded 5' primer and a J-beta primer mix that a second PCR of about 6 to 12 cycles was run. TCRdb passed the 5' RACE reads through MiXCR, listing each CDR3 protein once. The sample comprises 750,000 to 1,000,000 distinct CDR3 sequences, approximately 32% of which are singletons, and about a tenth rests with the top ten. This clonotype has just a few counts. No antigen is known for it. In addition, the sample was reused for a study of T cells of mothers and their children.

This receptor was taken from a woman aged 35 to 49 in good health. Source material: blood. J is TRBJ2-7 and V is TRBV7-2; 8 nucleotides align to TRBD2. This CDR3 is CASSLFVRGGLKYEQYF. The CDR3 DNA reads as TGTGCCAGCAGCTTATTCGTCCGGGGGGGCCTCAAGTACGAGCAGTACTTC.